Listed below are T cell receptor beta chains from one sample, sequenced in a study of cytomegalovirus exposure and HLA in healthy donors. TCRdb's copy holds only in-frame clones and misses some; the assay was immunoSEQ multiplex PCR. There are some 150,000 clones in the sample; around 80% occur only once, and about 3.2% lies in the top ten. Material for sequencing was PBMCs. The receptors were sampled from a man between 18 and 29 years old in good health and CMV-seropositive. Each CDR3 is given with its conserved first and last residue. Fields, in order: V gene, clone size, J gene, D gene, CDR3 DNA, CDR3 protein. D genes are given only for firm matches. Clone size is given for some rows only: seen once, a few or many times, or a class if the clone is expanded.

TRBV10-1	NA	TRBJ2-3	NA	TGCGCCAGCAGTGAGGTCTTCACAGATACGCAGTATTTT	CASSEVFTDTQYF
TRBV27	NA	TRBJ2-3	NA	TGTGCCAGCAGGGTGGGGCTGAGCACAGATACGCAGTATTTT	CASRVGLSTDTQYF
TRBV7-9	NA	TRBJ2-7	TRBD2	TGTGCCAGCAGCTCCACGCGGACTAGCGGGAGACTCGCCTACGAGCAGTACTTC	CASSSTRTSGRLAYEQYF
TRBV5-4	NA	TRBJ1-1	NA	TGTGCCAGCAGCCGCAGGGGTAAAAGGAACACTGAAGCTTTCTTT	CASSRRGKRNTEAFF
TRBV7-6	NA	TRBJ1-2	NA	TGTGCCAGCAGCTTAGACTTAGGGGGTTATGGCTACACCTTC	CASSLDLGGYGYTF
TRBV7-2	few	TRBJ1-1	NA	TGTGCCAGCAGCTTTACAGAGACGAACACTGAAGCTTTCTTT	CASSFTETNTEAFF
TRBV30	NA	TRBJ1-6	NA	TGTGCCTGGAGTCCGCCAGGGGCAGGGACTAATTCACCCCTCCACTTT	CAWSPPGAGTNSPLHF
TRBV4-1	once	TRBJ2-1	TRBD2	TGCGCCAGCAGCCTAATACTAGCGGGAGGGCAGTCATTATACAATGAGCAGTTCTTC	CASSLILAGGQSLYNEQFF
TRBV28	few	TRBJ2-6	NA	TGTGCCAGCAGAAAGGACAGCTCTGGGGCCAACGTCCTGACTTTC	CASRKDSSGANVLTF
TRBV6-6	NA	TRBJ2-2	NA	TGTGCCAGCAGTTACTCGGGGGCGGGAGACCCCGGGGAGCTGTTTTTT	CASSYSGAGDPGELFF
TRBV7-6	few	TRBJ2-7	TRBD2	TGTGCCAGCAGCTTAGTCCTCCAGACTAGCGGGAGGGCCTACGAGCAGTACTTC	CASSLVLQTSGRAYEQYF
TRBV27	NA	TRBJ2-7	TRBD1	TGTGCCAGCAGTCTGGGACAGGGGGGCAACGAGCAGTACTTC	CASSLGQGGNEQYF
TRBV6-1	NA	TRBJ2-1	TRBD1	TGTGCCAGCAGTGCCCGACAGGGGGCGTGGGATGAGCAGTTCTTC	CASSARQGAWDEQFF
TRBV7-8	NA	TRBJ1-2	NA	TGTGCCAGCAGCCCGAACAGGGCTAACTATGGCTACACCTTC	CASSPNRANYGYTF
TRBV25-1	NA	TRBJ2-1	TRBD2	TGTGCCAGCAGTACTAGCGGACGCTCCTACAATGAGCAGTTCTTC	CASSTSGRSYNEQFF
TRBV29-1	NA	TRBJ2-7	TRBD1	TGCAGCGTTGAAAGGGCAGGGGGCCCCTACGAGCAGTACTTC	CSVERAGGPYEQYF
TRBV13	NA	TRBJ2-7	NA	TGTGCCAGCAGCTCCCCAGGGGACTACGAGCAGTACTTC	CASSSPGDYEQYF